This section outlines one T cell receptor (beta chain) sequence together with its context. Its target is not known. As to time point: cycle 4 day 1 (C4D1), after six to seven weeks of nivolumab. Relapse was seen in all patients after autologous stem cell transplantation, and brentuximab vedotin exposure was variable. Each best response was a complete response, a partial response or progressive disease. CDR3 length equals 13 residues. Germline V lookup: CDR1 MNHNS, CDR2 SASEGT. V was shortened by 6 bases and J by 7 bases, with 13 bases between the two germline ends. This sample is part of a study of PD-1 blockade in classical Hodgkin lymphoma. General observations from the study: Underlying causes for the observed repertoire differences were not defined, possibly disease activity or prior therapy. Newly diagnosed patients were reported to exhibit reduced baseline TCR diversity relative to healthy donors. CD4+ TCR diversity rose significantly by C4D1, and CD8+ TCR diversity did not.

Sequenced by immunoSEQ multiplex PCR; TCRdb stores in-frame clones only, minus some. The sample includes about 4,600 clones, about 64% of them seen just once. Specimen: peripheral blood mononuclear cells (PBMCs), collected before the fourth cycle of nivolumab. The receptor was derived from a human donor with classical Hodgkin lymphoma. The chain joins TRBV6-1 to TRBJ1-5; TRBD1 is a possible D gene (6 bases). The CDR3 reads CASSWTAEQPQHF. The CDR3 region has the DNA TGTGCCAGCAGCTGGACAGCCGAACAGCCCCAGCATTTT.